The source of this TCR beta chain is a study of cytomegalovirus exposure and HLA in healthy donors. Whole-study results and caveats: In vitro confirmation showed a few CMV-associated chains to be CMV antigen specific. As a later analysis revealed, most CMV-associated TCR beta chains appeared HLA-restricted.

A remark on this clone: The target antigen is unknown.

Germline V gene lookup returns CDR1 SEHNR and CDR2 FQNEAQ (reference sequence). V lost 0 bases, J lost 4 bases, and 5 bases stayed unmatched. The CDR3 sequence is 15 residues long. The PCR had 60 Vbeta and 13 Jbeta primers. TCRdb's table, derived via immunoSEQ multiplex PCR, lists solely in-frame clones and lacks some. The table shows 85,000 to 90,000 clones, with around four fifths occurring only once. Likely unrecorded immune exposures existed in these nominally healthy donors. This clonotype originated in a man aged 30 to 45 in good health and CMV-seropositive. This chain connects TRBV7-9 to TRBJ1-2; TRBD1 agrees at 7 bases. The material sequenced was PBMCs. DNA for the CDR3: TGTGCCAGCAGCTTAGCTTTAGGGGGCGGCTATGGCTACACCTTC. Its protein is CASSLALGGGYGYTF.